This T cell receptor beta chain is drawn from a study of PD-1 blockade in classical Hodgkin lymphoma. Across the whole study: The nivolumab dose that patients received was 3 mg/kg, given intravenously every 2 weeks. Study-level results: Possible causes of repertoire differences, disease activity or prior therapy, remain undefined. Baseline TCR diversity was reportedly lower in newly diagnosed patients than healthy donors.

Stated time point: cycle 4 day 1 (C4D1), after more than five weeks of nivolumab. Autologous stem cell transplantation was followed by relapse in every patient, and brentuximab vedotin exposure varied. The best responses consisted of complete response, partial response or progressive disease. The CDR3 runs to 18 residues. Per germline, CDR1 MDHEN and CDR2 SYDVKM. Trimming cost V 3 bases and J 3 bases; bases outside gene matches: 10. Worth noting for this clone: Its specificity is not known.

Method: immunoSEQ multiplex PCR; TCRdb's copy keeps in-frame clones and lacks some. Here the sample spans more than 90,000 clones, 78% being singletons. The receptor comes from a human donor with classical Hodgkin lymphoma. This chain uses TRBV28 with TRBJ2-1; 11 bases match TRBD2. Sequencing used peripheral blood mononuclear cells (PBMCs), obtained before the fourth cycle of nivolumab. For the CDR3, the DNA is TGTGCCAGCAGTTTGGACCTCGGGACTAGCGGATACTACAATGAGCAGTTCTTC. Its translation is CASSLDLGTSGYYNEQFF. Combining the CDR3 with reference TRBV28 and TRBJ2-1 gives the whole variable domain DVKVTQSSRYLVKRTGEKVFLECVQDMDHENMFWYRQDPGLGLRLIYFSYDVKMKEKGDIPEGYSVSREKKERFSLILESASTNQTSMYLCASSLDLGTSGYYNEQFFGPGTRLTVL.